The entry below describes one T cell receptor beta chain. This sample is part of a study of CXCR3-negative and CXCR3-positive naive CD8 T cells. Via 5' RACE with UMI labels, TRB cDNA libraries were prepared. TCRdb re-called the 5' RACE reads and gives one entry per CDR3 protein, without DNA. This sample contains over 100,000 distinct CDR3 sequences. Germline V gene data show CDR1 as SGDLS and CDR2 as YYNGEE. The CDR3 extends over 14 amino acids. The TCR was taken from a human donor in good health. Some clones in this sample may be carry-over from other donors' samples. V and J are TRBV9 and TRBJ2-3; TCRdb gives TRBD1 as the D gene, but with no DNA this cannot be confirmed. Source material: naive CXCR3- CD8+ T cells from blood. The subset was: CD45RO-CCR7+CD27+CD95- naive CD8+ T cells lacking CXCR3 (TNR3-). The CDR3 spells CASRNPGSTDTQYF.